This section outlines one T cell receptor beta chain sequence together with its context. The antigen is undetermined. Clones were sequenced by immunoSEQ multiplex PCR, and TCRdb holds only the in-frame ones, with some missing. The sample lists 2 million to 2.5 million clones; just over 90% were seen once. The source of the sample is a study of shared clonotypes between healthy human individuals. Study-wide background: CD4 naive and CD4 memory each took three plates per donor, while CD8 naive took two and CD8 memory one.

Naivety among CD8 cells was defined by CD45RO negativity and positive CCR7 selection, thereby excluding terminally differentiated effector memory CD45RA+ cells. Study-wide results and caveats: The rarefaction results pointed to incomplete sorted-subset sequencing despite large depth.

Germline values: CDR1 SGHDN, CDR2 FVKESK. The CDR3 is 13 amino acids. V was cut by 5 bases and J by 6 bases, with 13 bases left in between. Sample: naive CD8+ T cells from PBMCs. The rearrangement joins TRBV14 to TRBJ1-1, with D possibly matching TRBD1 (5 bases). This sequence was found in a man younger than 30 in good health. Some clones in this sample may be carry-over from other donors' samples. CDR3 sequence: CASSGTLGPEAFF. For the CDR3, the DNA is TGTGCCAGCAGCGGGACGCTGGGTCCTGAAGCTTTCTTT. The full variable domain, rest sourced from reference TRBV14 and TRBJ1-1, is EAGVTQFPSHSVIEKGQTVTLRCDPISGHDNLYWYRRVMGKEIKFLLHFVKESKQDESGMPNNRFLAERTGGTYSTLKVQPAELEDSGVYFCASSGTLGPEAFFGQGTRLTVV.